This entry lists 8 T cell receptor beta chains sequenced from one sample in a study of T cell responses to AZD1222 COVID-19 vaccine. Repertoires were generated with immunoSEQ multiplex PCR, while TCRdb's copy carries only in-frame clones and drops some. The table lists about 90,000 clones, 88% of them singletons, with around 17% in the top ten. Material: peripheral blood, obtained on day 0 of AZD1222 vaccination. The source of these receptors is an adult in good health.

The chain recombines TRBV27 with TRBJ2-1, with 12 nucleotides matching TRBD2. The germline gives CDR1 MNHEY, CDR2 SMNVEV (reference sequence). The V and J ends lost 6 bases and 4 bases, in that order; junction bases with no gene match: 4. CDR3 length equals 15 residues. The CDR3 here is CASRRLAGVYNEQFF. The CDR3 nucleotides read TGTGCCAGCAGAAGACTAGCGGGAGTATACAATGAGCAGTTCTTC.

The V call is TRBV19, the J call TRBJ2-3; 10 bases align to TRBD1. This CDR3 spans 15 amino acids. In germline, CDR1 is LNHDA, CDR2 SQIVND (reference sequence). V lost 6 bases, J lost 2 bases, and 5 bases stayed unmatched. The CDR3 loop reads CASRDRGRYTDTQYF. As DNA, the CDR3 is TGTGCCAGTAGGGACAGGGGGAGATACACAGATACGCAGTATTTT.

The chain joins TRBV5-1 to TRBJ2-1; D is ambiguous. Germline CDR1 reads SGHRS; CDR2 reads YFSETQ. The V end was cut by 0 bases, the J end by 10 bases, with 11 bases between. The CDR3 totals 13 residues. The chain's CDR3 is CASSLGLPGEQFF. CDR3 bases: TGCGCCAGCAGCTTGGGACTGCCCGGGGAGCAGTTCTTC.

V usage is TRBV5-1 and J usage is TRBJ2-2; 7 bases are shared with TRBD2. CDR3 size: 16 residues. J gave up 2 bases and V 3 bases, and 7 bases lay outside the gene matches. CDR1 and CDR2 (germline): SGHRS, YFSETQ. The CDR3 loop is CASSYPPAGNTGELFF. The CDR3 coding sequence is TGCGCCAGCAGCTACCCCCCAGCGGGAAACACCGGGGAGCTGTTTTTT. Full variable domain (remainder filled in from reference TRBV5-1 and TRBJ2-2): KAGVTQTPRYLIKTRGQQVTLSCSPISGHRSVSWYQQTPGQGLQFLFEYFSETQRNKGNFPGRFSGRQFSNSRSEMNVSTLELGDSALYLCASSYPPAGNTGELFFGEGSRLTVL.

The chain couples TRBV5-4 to TRBJ1-3; TRBD1 agrees at 8 bases. Germline trimming cut 0 bases from V and 0 bases from J; bases unmatched to any gene: 5. This CDR3 has 17 amino acids. Germline CDR1 reads SGHNT; CDR2 reads YYREEE (reference sequence). In DNA form, the CDR3 reads TGTGCCAGCAGCTTGGATACAGGGGGTTACTCTGGAAACACCATATATTTT. The encoded protein is CASSLDTGGYSGNTIYF.

The J gene is TRBJ1-3, the V gene TRBV2; D may be TRBD1 (5 bases). Germline V CDR1 and CDR2: SNHLY, FYNNEI. Trimming took 0 bases from V and 3 from J, leaving 9 bases between them. The CDR3 runs to 15 residues. CDR3 residues: CASSEAPGLGNTIYF. DNA for the CDR3: TGTGCCAGCAGTGAAGCGCCGGGACTTGGAAACACCATATATTTT.

The chain uses TRBV27 and TRBJ2-5; perhaps TRBD2 as D (6 bases). CDR3 length: 16 residues. V gave up 6 bases and J gave up 9 bases, with 26 bases separating them. Germline V CDR1 and CDR2: MNHEY, SMNVEV (reference sequence). Written as DNA, the CDR3 is TGTGCCAGCAGCACACCGCCGGGGACGGGGGAGGCGTCCCAGTACTTC. Translating it yields CASSTPPGTGEASQYF.

This chain joins TRBV19 and TRBJ1-1, with no clear D. V was clipped by 4 bases and J by 1 base, with 10 bases between them. The germline gives CDR1 LNHDA, CDR2 SQIVND (reference sequence). The CDR3 consists of 14 residues. The DNA for the CDR3 is TGTGCCAGTAGTACGAGTAGACAGAACACTGAAGCTTTCTTT. Its translation: CASSTSRQNTEAFF.